Listed here is a single T cell receptor beta chain. Trimming left V 0 bases short and J 6 bases short, with 17 bases between. Germline V gene lookup returns CDR1 MGHRA and CDR2 YSYEKL. This CDR3 contains 16 residues. These data originate in a study of blood T cell repertoires in COVID-19. Using immunoSEQ multiplex PCR, the repertoire was profiled, and TCRdb retains in-frame clones only, with some absent. The profile shows roughly 220,000 clones, roughly 90% of them singletons. This TCR came from a man aged 25-40 years who had been exposed to COVID-19. Sample: PBMCs or T cells enriched from blood (not recorded which). V is TRBV4-1 and J is TRBJ1-2; no clear D gene. CDR3 sequence (DNA): TGCGCCAGCAGCCAAGATCGTGTTAGAGGGAGGCATGGCTACACCTTC. This codes for CASSQDRVRGRHGYTF.